One sample yielded the 17 T cell receptor beta chains listed below, sequenced in a study of T cell repertoires in cytomegalovirus infection. TCRdb processed the reads anew with MiXCR; each CDR3 protein has one entry. The data show approximately 500,000 distinct CDR3 sequences, with about 15% seen just once and more than 20% held by the top ten. Sequencing input: CD8+ T cells from PBMCs. These receptors originate from a human donor in good health (CMV status not recorded). Some clones in this sample may be carry-over from other donors' samples.

This clonotype was seen ten or more times. The V call is TRBV18, the J call TRBJ1-1; D is perhaps TRBD1 (6 bases). The CDR3 runs to 15 residues. Germline lookup yields CDR1 KGHSH and CDR2 LQKENI. V was cut by 0 bases and J by 4 bases, with 12 bases left in between. The CDR3 DNA reads TGTGCCAGCTCACCACCAACAGGGAGGGTCACTGAAGCTTTCTTT. Protein product: CASSPPTGRVTEAFF.

The V and J genes are TRBV27 and TRBJ2-3, with 8 bases lining up with TRBD2. Germline-derived CDR1 and CDR2 are MNHEY and SMNVEV (reference sequence). V was clipped by 4 bases and J by 5 bases; unmatched bases: 8. The CDR3 has 15 amino acids. As DNA, the CDR3 is TGTGCCAGCAGTTCCAGCGGGAGTTTGGTAGATACGCAGTATTTT. This encodes CASSSSGSLVDTQYF.

This clonotype was seen repeatedly, ten times or more. The genes are TRBV7-8 and TRBJ2-2, with 8 bases identical to TRBD1. This CDR3 region has 16 residues. Per germline, CDR1 SGHVS and CDR2 FQNEAQ. With V trimmed by 3 bases and J by 5 bases, 8 bases remained unmatched. The chain's CDR3 is CASSFQGQGATGELFF. CDR3 DNA sequence: TGTGCCAGCAGCTTTCAGGGGCAGGGGGCGACCGGGGAGCTGTTTTTT.

The chain employs TRBV19 and TRBJ2-5; TRBD2 matches at 8 bases. V trimming: 4 bases; J trimming: 5 bases; junction bases outside the gene matches: 9. The CDR3 spans 15 residues. Germline loops: CDR1 LNHDA, CDR2 SQIVND (reference sequence). The CDR3 DNA sequence: TGTGCCAGTAGTACAGAGCGGGGGACTGGGGAGACCCAGTACTTC. Its translation: CASSTERGTGETQYF.

This clonotype was seen only a few times. The chain carries TRBV27 and TRBJ2-4, with 7 bases identical to TRBD1. The V gene's germline CDR1 is MNHEY and CDR2 SMNVEV (reference sequence). The CDR3 loop spans 19 amino acids. V trimming: 6 bases; J trimming: 3 bases; junction bases outside the gene matches: 20. DNA of the CDR3: TGTGCCAGCAGCGATGAGGGGGCGGTGGGTGGCGGCGTCAAAAACATTCAGTACTTC. This codes for CASSDEGAVGGGVKNIQYF.

There are many counts of this clonotype. The CDR3 sequence: CASRSGNQGNTIYF. Written as DNA, the CDR3 is TGTGCCAGCCGCTCAGGGAATCAAGGAAACACCATATATTTT. V is TRBV7-6 and J is TRBJ1-3; D possibly corresponds to TRBD1 (5 bases). This CDR3 spans 14 amino acids. Germline V CDR1 and CDR2: SGHVS, FNYEAQ. Trimming shortened V by 8 bases and J by 4 bases, and 15 bases separated the two germline ends.

This clonotype was observed a few times. J is TRBJ1-5 and V is TRBV10-3; D not resolved. The germline V and J ends were trimmed by 4 bases and 0 bases, with 7 bases remaining between them. The CDR3 is 14 amino acids. The germline V gene encodes CDR1 ENHRY and CDR2 SYGVKD. CDR3 in DNA: TGTGCCATCAGTGCCCCGGGTAGCAATCAGCCCCAGCATTTT. Translation gives CAISAPGSNQPQHF.

This sequence joins TRBV3-1 and TRBJ2-6; D is tentatively TRBD1 or TRBD2 (5 bases each). The CDR3 has 18 residues. Between the trimmed V and J ends, which lost 1 base and 2 bases, there was a span of 15 bases. The germline CDR1 and CDR2 sequences are LGHDT and YNNKEL (reference sequence). This CDR3 reads CASSQVRHGATGANVLTF. The CDR3 region has the DNA TGTGCCAGCAGCCAAGTCAGGCACGGGGCGACTGGGGCCAACGTCCTGACTTTC.

This chain joins TRBV29-1 and TRBJ2-1; D gene unclear. This CDR3 has 14 amino acids. Germline values: CDR1 SQVTM, CDR2 ANQGSEA. Trimming pared 6 bases from V and 8 bases from J, leaving 20 bases between. This CDR3 is CSVDSGRLGDEQFF. CDR3 nucleotide sequence: TGCAGCGTCGATTCTGGGCGTCTTGGGGATGAGCAGTTCTTC.

The chain has TRBV6-4 and TRBJ1-2, with D maybe TRBD1 (6 bases). The V end lost 8 bases, the J end lost 6 bases, and 16 bases lay between the germline ends. CDR3 length equals 13 residues. Germline V gives CDR1 MRHNA, CDR2 SNTAGT. CDR3 in amino acids: CASPTGGPDGYTF. CDR3 nucleotide sequence: TGTGCCAGCCCCACCGGGGGGCCCGATGGCTACACCTTC.

This clonotype was recorded many times. The chain is built from TRBV2 and TRBJ1-6; 7 bases fit TRBD1. The germline gives CDR1 SNHLY, CDR2 FYNNEI. V lost 4 bases to trimming and J lost 6 bases; unmatched junction nucleotides: 9. The CDR3 spans 16 residues. CDR3 DNA sequence: TGTGCCAGCAGTGGAAGAGGGGGCGCAGGTAATTCACCCCTCCACTTT. It translates to CASSGRGGAGNSPLHF.

This chain joins TRBV12-3 or TRBV12-4 and TRBJ2-3; D perhaps matches TRBD2 (5 bases). With 0 bases removed from V and 5 bases from J, the gap between germline ends came to 15 bases. This CDR3 region has 16 residues. As DNA, the CDR3 is TGTGCCAGCAGTTTAGCAGCGGATACCGAGGAAGATACGCAGTATTTT. Translated: CASSLAADTEEDTQYF.

This clonotype was counted ten times or more. The V gene is TRBV7-6, the J gene TRBJ2-1, with 8 bases that match TRBD2. J was trimmed by 7 bases and V by 2 bases; bases with no gene match: 1. There are 13 residues in the CDR3. In germline, CDR1 is SGHVS, CDR2 FNYEAQ. DNA of the CDR3: TGTGCCAGCAGCTTAAGCGGGAGAAATGAGCAGTTCTTC. Translated, it gives CASSLSGRNEQFF. The full variable domain, completed using reference TRBV7-6 and TRBJ2-1, is GAGVSQSPRYKVTKRGQDVALRCDPISGHVSLYWYRQALGQGPEFLTYFNYEAQQDKSGLPNDRFSAERPEGSISTLTIQRTEQRDSAMYRCASSLSGRNEQFFGPGTRLTVL.

Turning to this clonotype: The final CDR3 position lacks the conserved phenylalanine or tryptophan, pointing to a likely read error. This chain uses TRBV9 with TRBJ2-1, with TRBD2 matching 8 bases. CDR1 is SGDLS, CDR2 YYNGEE, per germline. The CDR3 has 16 residues. The junction had 5 bases not matched to a gene; V was cut back by 3 bases and J by 0 bases. The DNA of the CDR3 is TGTGCCAGCAGCGCCCCGCGGGGGGACTCCTACAATGAGCAGTTCTTA. It codes for CASSAPRGDSYNEQFL.

In this sample, this clonotype turned up a few times. This chain connects TRBV20-1 to TRBJ2-7; D unclear. V lost 1 base, J lost 0 bases, and 13 bases lay in between. Germline CDR1 DFQATT, CDR2 SNEGSKA (reference sequence). CDR3 size: 15 residues. CDR3 nucleotides: TGCAGTGCTAGAGCCAGGACGCGCAGCTCCTACGAGCAGTACTTC. It yields the protein CSARARTRSSYEQYF.

This clonotype was observed many times. The V call is TRBV7-8, the J call TRBJ2-3; TRBD1 is a possible D gene (8 bases). V lost 3 bases, J lost 6 bases, and 13 bases lay in between. This CDR3 contains 14 residues. Germline V gene data show CDR1 as SGHVS and CDR2 as FQNEAQ. Here the CDR3 DNA reads TGTGCCAGCAGCTTCACAGGGGGGGGGGATACGCAGTATTTT. Translation: CASSFTGGGDTQYF.

The CDR3 DNA is TGTGCCAGCGCGGGTCACTCCTACAATGAGCAGTTCTTC. Amino acid sequence: CASAGHSYNEQFF. This rearrangement joins TRBV6-6 to TRBJ2-1, with D possibly TRBD2 on 5 matching bases. The V gene's germline CDR1 is MNHNY and CDR2 SVGAGI (reference sequence). The CDR3 totals 13 residues. Trimming shortened V by 8 bases and J by 0 bases, and 8 bases separated the two germline ends.